This TCR beta chain derives from a study of blood T cell repertoires in COVID-19. Study-level information: T cells, B-cell-depleted T cells, or PBMCs supplied cDNA or gDNA.

Germline CDR1 is MNHEY and CDR2 is SMNVEV (reference sequence). The CDR3 extends over 13 amino acids. V lost 2 bases to trimming and J lost 5 bases, with 10 bases between them. Method: immunoSEQ multiplex PCR; TCRdb's copy keeps in-frame clones and lacks some. The table records a few hundred thousand clones, 90% of them present only once. The chain is built from TRBV27 and TRBJ2-7, with a weak D call TRBD2 (6 bases). Sequencing was carried out using peripheral blood. This clonotype was sampled from a woman in her fifties or sixties with COVID-19, enrolled during active disease. The CDR3 reads CASSLRGTNEQYF. As DNA, the CDR3 is TGTGCCAGCAGTTTACGGGGGACGAACGAGCAGTACTTC.